These 29 T cell receptor beta chains came from one sample sequenced in a study of T cells in women clearing cervical HPV infection. Assay used: immunoSEQ multiplex PCR; TCRdb lists only in-frame clones, some missing. This sample's table reports 35,000 to 45,000 clones. Sequencing was done on a sample of blood buffy coat. The receptors shown here come from a woman aged 18-69 years with a cervical HPV16 infection that either progressed to CIN3+ or cleared (not recorded which).

A word on this clone: The CDR3 end lies 3 residues beyond the end of the read and is filled in from the germline J gene. The rearrangement links TRBV7-9 to TRBJ2-7, with 10 bases aligning to TRBD2. The CDR3 loop spans 15 amino acids. In germline, CDR1 is SEHNR, CDR2 FQNEAQ (reference sequence). The J segment lost 0 bases and the V segment lost 1 base, leaving 0 bases of the junction unmatched. CDR3 bases read: TGTGCCAGCAGCTTAGGACTAGCGGGCTCCTACGAG. Its protein is CASSLGLAGSYE. The full CDR3 protein reads CASSLGLAGSYEQYF.

To note about this clone: The CDR3 goes on 3 residues after the read ends, and that part is filled in from the germline J gene. The V gene is TRBV20-1, the J gene TRBJ2-7; D unresolved. Trimming removed 0 bases at V and 6 bases at J, with 6 bases between. Per the germline V gene, CDR1 is DFQATT and CDR2 is SNEGSKA (reference sequence). The CDR3 is made up of 11 amino acids. CDR3 bases read: TGCAGTGCTAGAGAGGTGGCCGAG. It translates to CSAREVAE. The full CDR3 protein reads CSAREVAEQYF.

This CDR3 is CASSSTGGGYEQYF. The sequenced CDR3 bases are TGTGCCAGCAGCTCCACAGGGGGCGGATACGAG. The chain carries TRBV7-8 and TRBJ2-7; 9 bases map to TRBD1. The CDR3 extends 3 residues past the end of the read, so its final part is completed from the germline J gene. With 4 bases clipped from V and 4 bases from J, the junction kept 5 bases outside the gene matches. In germline, CDR1 is SGHVS, CDR2 FQNEAQ. The length of the CDR3 is 14 residues. Drawing the rest from reference TRBV7-8 and TRBJ2-7, the complete variable domain is GAGVSQSPRYKVAKRGQDVALRCDPISGHVSLFWYQQALGQGPEFLTYFQNEAQLDKSGLPSDRFFAERPEGSVSTLKIQRTQQEDSAVYLCASSSTGGGYEQYFGPGTRLTVT.

A remark on this clone: The read stops 3 residues short of the end of the CDR3; the missing end is completed from the germline J gene. The rearrangement links TRBV4-1 to TRBJ2-5; D remains ambiguous. This CDR3 region has 13 residues. Germline CDR1 MGHRA, CDR2 YSYEKL. The germline V and J ends were trimmed by 1 base and 5 bases, with 8 bases remaining between them. The chain's CDR3 is CASSQVRVETQYF. The DNA read from the CDR3 is TGCGCCAGCAGCCAAGTGCGCGTGGAGACC.

To note about this clone: The DNA ends 3 residues before the CDR3 does, and the rest of the CDR3 is filled in from the germline J gene. The genes are TRBV28 and TRBJ2-1; TRBD2 is a possible D gene (6 bases). Trimming left V 5 bases short and J 1 base short, with 18 bases between. CDR3 size: 17 residues. Germline V gives CDR1 MDHEN, CDR2 SYDVKM. The DNA read from the CDR3 is TGTGCCAGCAGTGAGACGAAAGGGAGCGGGTCCTACAATGAG. Translating gives CASSETKGSGSYNE. The whole CDR3 protein reads CASSETKGSGSYNEQFF.

On this clone: The read is 3 residues too short to cover the CDR3 end, so that end is filled in from the germline J gene. The J gene is TRBJ2-6, the V gene TRBV19; D might be TRBD1 (5 bases). From germline, CDR1 is LNHDA and CDR2 SQIVND (reference sequence). The CDR3 covers 15 residues. V dropped 7 bases and J dropped 0 bases, with 10 bases sitting between them. CDR3 region: CASIPRDSGANVLTF. The sequenced CDR3 bases are TGTGCCAGTATCCCCAGGGACTCTGGGGCCAACGTC.

Worth noting for this clone: From the germline J gene comes the end of the CDR3, since the read stops 3 residues before it. This sequence joins TRBV28 and TRBJ2-1; 7 bases are a match to TRBD2. Per the germline V gene, CDR1 is MDHEN and CDR2 is SYDVKM. This CDR3 contains 17 residues. Trimming cost V 3 bases and J 0 bases; bases outside gene matches: 8. The CDR3 loop is CASSFKLAKISYNEQFF. The covered CDR3 bases are TGTGCCAGCAGTTTTAAACTAGCGAAAATCTCCTACAATGAG.

In regard to this clone: The observed sequence ends 3 residues before the CDR3 terminus, with the missing tail filled in from the germline J gene. The chain uses TRBV7-9 and TRBJ2-3, with D unclear. CDR1 is SEHNR, CDR2 FQNEAQ, per germline (reference sequence). The CDR3 contains 14 residues. The CDR3 protein is CASSPPTFQETQYF. The part of the CDR3 DNA that was read is TGTGCCAGCAGCCCCCCTACCTTCCAAGAGACG.

As to this clone: The sequenced fragment ends 3 residues before the CDR3 boundary, so the rest is inferred from the germline J gene. J is TRBJ1-6 and V is TRBV18; 9 bases align to TRBD1. This CDR3 has 15 amino acids. CDR1 is KGHSH and CDR2 is LQKENI in the germline V gene. Trimming took 3 bases from V and 9 from J; bases not matched to a gene: 6. CDR3 DNA, as far as it was read: TGTGCCAGCTCACCCCAGGGACAGGGAGCTTCACCC. Protein sequence: CASSPQGQGASP. The entire CDR3 sequence reads CASSPQGQGASPLHF.

Note on this clone: Read sequence stops 3 residues before the CDR3 end, and the germline J gene provides the missing end. V usage is TRBV14 and J usage is TRBJ2-7, with a tentative D call TRBD1 (6 bases). Trimming shortened V by 0 bases and J by 4 bases, and 13 bases separated the two germline ends. The CDR3 loop spans 15 amino acids. CDR1 SGHDN and CDR2 FVKESK come from the germline V gene. The sequenced CDR3 bases are TGTGCCAGCAGCCAAGAGGGGCTGGGGGCTTACGAG. This sequence encodes CASSQEGLGAYE. The entire CDR3 protein is CASSQEGLGAYEQYF.

Comment on this clone: The CDR3 goes on 3 residues after the read ends, and that part is filled in from the germline J gene. The chain uses TRBV11-2 and TRBJ2-3; D is undetermined. Trimming took off 7 bases at V and 6 bases at J, with 20 bases between the two ends. The germline V gene has CDR1 SGHAT and CDR2 FQNNGV. This CDR3 is 15 amino acids long. The sequenced CDR3 bases are TGTGCCAGCAAGGGTCTGAAAGCTGAAGGGGATACG. Amino acids: CASKGLKAEGDT. In full, the CDR3 is CASKGLKAEGDTQYF.

As for this clone: The CDR3 end is not reached by the read, which stops 3 residues before it; the germline J gene fills it in. This chain uses TRBV28 with TRBJ2-7; 7 bases agree with TRBD1. There are 13 residues in the CDR3. The germline V gene encodes CDR1 MDHEN and CDR2 SYDVKM. With 9 bases clipped from V and 2 bases from J, the junction kept 7 bases outside the gene matches. The covered CDR3 bases are TGTGCCAGTTCCGGGACAGCTACCTACGAG. Translated, it gives CASSGTATYE. The entire CDR3 reads CASSGTATYEQYF.

Concerning this clone itself: The read finishes 3 residues shy of the CDR3 end, and the germline J gene is used to complete it. The chain employs TRBV19 and TRBJ1-6; tentative D call: TRBD1 (5 bases). Germline CDR1 is LNHDA and CDR2 is SQIVND (reference sequence). V was pared by 3 bases and J by 7 bases, with 16 bases between. This CDR3 spans 16 amino acids. The sequenced CDR3 bases are TGTGCCAGTAGTATCGACTCTCAGGGCTGGAATTCACCC. Encoded protein: CASSIDSQGWNSP. The full-length CDR3 reads as CASSIDSQGWNSPLHF.

Comments on this clone: The read terminates 3 residues before the CDR3 end, so the remaining end is supplied by the germline J gene. The J gene is TRBJ1-1, the V gene TRBV7-8; TRBD1 is a possible D gene (6 bases). V lost 1 base and J 1 base, leaving 13 bases between the germline ends. This CDR3 comprises 16 residues. Germline CDR1 SGHVS, CDR2 FQNEAQ. The sequenced CDR3 bases are TGTGCCAGCAGCTTAGTGGGGGCTCTTTCGAACACTGAA. Encoded protein: CASSLVGALSNTE. The whole CDR3 reads CASSLVGALSNTEAFF.

As for this clone: The read ends 3 residues early relative to the CDR3; the germline J gene fills the gap. The gene calls are TRBV7-6 and TRBJ1-2; D call uncertain. This CDR3 spans 14 amino acids. Looked up from germline, CDR1 is SGHVS and CDR2 is FNYEAQ. The CDR3 region is CASRLQPGTDTYTF. The DNA read from the CDR3 is TGTGCCAGCAGACTCCAACCTGGCACAGATACC.

CDR3 protein: CASSSPTGLEGSPLHF. CDR3 bases read: TGTGCCAGCAGTTCACCGACAGGGTTAGAGGGATCACCC. The V call is TRBV2, the J call TRBJ1-6; 7 bases match TRBD1. Read data end 3 residues before the CDR3 end; the end is taken from the germline J gene. Per germline, CDR1 SNHLY and CDR2 FYNNEI. This CDR3 is 16 amino acids long. The V and J ends lost 5 bases and 10 bases, in that order; junction bases with no gene match: 14.

Concerning this clone: The read ends 3 residues before the CDR3 terminus; that terminus is restored from the germline J gene. V and J are TRBV28 and TRBJ1-1; D is perhaps TRBD1 (5 bases). Germline assignment: CDR1 MDHEN and CDR2 SYDVKM. Between the trimmed V and J ends, which lost 5 bases and 7 bases, there was a span of 14 bases. The CDR3 runs 13 residues. The sequenced part of the CDR3 DNA is TGTGCCAGCAGTATAGGGACTCCTGTTGAA. Encoded protein: CASSIGTPVE. In full, the CDR3 reads CASSIGTPVEAFF.

The CDR3 is CASSSYRVGTEAFF. The CDR3 bases that were read are TGTGCCAGCAGCTCTTACAGGGTTGGCACTGAA. The chain has TRBV7-2 and TRBJ1-1; D is perhaps TRBD1 (6 bases). The read terminates 3 residues ahead of where the CDR3 ends, so the germline J gene completes it. The CDR3 is made up of 14 amino acids. Germline V lookup: CDR1 SGHTA, CDR2 FQGNSA. V lost 4 bases, J lost 4 bases, and 13 bases lay in between.

Details on this clone: The limits of the CDR3 on the DNA are not certain, so only TCRdb's listed CDR3 is given. This rearrangement joins TRBV19 to TRBJ2-1; the D segment call TRBD1 is taken from the table without a DNA check. A total of 15 residues make up the CDR3, ends included. Germline V gene data show CDR1 as LNHDA and CDR2 as SQIVND (reference sequence). The CDR3 sequence is CASSFFGQGYNEQFF.

Note on this clone: The read ends 3 residues early relative to the CDR3; the germline J gene fills the gap. The rearrangement uses TRBV27 and TRBJ1-2; D is undetermined. The CDR3 has 15 amino acids. CDR1 is MNHEY and CDR2 is SMNVEV in the germline V gene (reference sequence). V lost 5 bases and J lost 2, with 15 bases in between. The covered CDR3 bases are TGTGCCAGCAGTCCCCGAGGGTCAAACAACTATGGC. Its translation is CASSPRGSNNYG. Given in full, the CDR3 is CASSPRGSNNYGYTF.

On this clone itself: The CDR3 end falls 3 residues outside the read, so it is completed with the germline J gene. The chain is built from TRBV2 and TRBJ2-3; 12 bases match TRBD2. Losses at the gene ends were 6 bases for V and 4 bases for J; bases not matched to a gene: 5. The CDR3 consists of 15 residues. Germline V CDR1 and CDR2: SNHLY, FYNNEI. CDR3 bases read: TGTGCCAGCAGGAGACTAGCGGGAGCCGCAGATACG. Translating gives CASRRLAGAADT. The complete CDR3 sequence is CASRRLAGAADTQYF. The full variable domain, rest sourced from reference TRBV2 and TRBJ2-3, is EPEVTQTPSHQVTQMGQEVILRCVPISNHLYFYWYRQILGQKVEFLVSFYNNEISEKSEIFDDQFSVERPDGSNFTLKIRSTKLEDSAMYFCASRRLAGAADTQYFGPGTRLTVL.

A remark on this clone: The CDR3 extends 3 residues past the end of the read, so its final part is completed from the germline J gene. V is TRBV5-1 and J is TRBJ2-3; weak D call: TRBD2 (6 bases). There are 14 residues in the CDR3. The V end was cut by 1 base, the J end by 6 bases, with 12 bases between. Germline V gene data show CDR1 as SGHRS and CDR2 as YFSETQ. The CDR3 reads CASSLNPGGDTQYF. CDR3 DNA, as far as it was read: TGCGCCAGCAGCTTGAATCCAGGAGGGGATACG.

About this clone itself: The read comes to an end 3 residues before the CDR3 does, leaving the germline J gene to fill in the end. The rearrangement uses TRBV14 and TRBJ2-1; D is unclear. This CDR3 contains 12 residues. CDR1 and CDR2 (germline): SGHDN, FVKESK. With 5 bases removed from V and 4 bases from J, the gap between germline ends came to 6 bases. The DNA read from the CDR3 is TGTGCCAGCAGCACTGTGTACAATGAG. Translated: CASSTVYNE. In full, the CDR3 is CASSTVYNEQFF.

CDR3 protein: CASRPGTSGNEQYF. CDR3 bases read: TGTGCCAGCAGACCCGGGACTAGCGGGAACGAG. The chain links TRBV14 to TRBJ2-7; 13 positions agree with TRBD2. The CDR3 is cut off 3 residues early in the read; its end comes from the germline J gene. In germline, CDR1 is SGHDN, CDR2 FVKESK. The V gene end was trimmed by 6 bases and the J gene end by 5 bases; junction bases not matched to a gene: 4. This CDR3 region has 14 residues.

About this clone itself: The CDR3 end lies 3 residues beyond the end of the read and is filled in from the germline J gene. The chain couples TRBV30 to TRBJ2-4, with 8 bases fitting TRBD1. This CDR3 is 11 amino acids long. Germline V gene sequence: CDR1 GTSNPN, CDR2 SVGIG (reference sequence). The CDR3 loop is CAWAGGHGQYF. The CDR3 DNA, read in part, is TGTGCGTGGGCAGGGGGCCATGGT.

Comment on this clone: The read is 3 residues too short to cover the CDR3 end, so that end is filled in from the germline J gene. This chain uses TRBV7-9 with TRBJ2-3; maybe TRBD1 (6 bases). The CDR3 is 15 residues long. Germline CDR1 SEHNR, CDR2 FQNEAQ (reference sequence). Trimming removed 6 bases from V and 2 bases from J, with 15 bases in between. CDR3 DNA (partial): TGTGCCAGCAGACCCGGACAGCGCACCACAGATACG. Translation gives CASRPGQRTTDT. The whole CDR3 is CASRPGQRTTDTQYF.

About this clone: The read terminates 3 residues before the CDR3 end, so the remaining end is supplied by the germline J gene. This rearrangement joins TRBV19 to TRBJ1-2; D unresolved. Germline V gene data show CDR1 as LNHDA and CDR2 as SQIVND (reference sequence). CDR3 length equals 14 residues. The CDR3 reads CASSITSGAYDYTF. Partial CDR3 DNA: TGTGCCAGTAGTATAACTAGCGGAGCGTACGAC.

For this clone: From the germline J gene comes the end of the CDR3, since the read stops 3 residues before it. The J gene is TRBJ2-7, the V gene TRBV2, with D maybe TRBD1 (5 bases). The germline CDR1 and CDR2 sequences are SNHLY and FYNNEI. V lost 0 bases and J 5 bases, leaving 14 bases between the germline ends. This CDR3 comprises 15 residues. The CDR3: CASSEAGLDFDEQYF. CDR3 bases read: TGTGCCAGCAGTGAAGCGGGGCTAGATTTCGACGAG.

Concerning this clone: The read ends 3 residues before the CDR3 terminus; that terminus is restored from the germline J gene. V and J are TRBV19 and TRBJ2-6; D perhaps matches TRBD2 (5 bases). Trimming cost V 3 bases and J 4 bases, with 10 bases left between them. Germline values: CDR1 LNHDA, CDR2 SQIVND (reference sequence). The CDR3 length is 15 residues. The CDR3 is CASSIAGYGANVLTF. The DNA read from the CDR3 is TGTGCCAGTAGTATCGCGGGTTACGGGGCCAACGTC.